This record concerns one T cell receptor beta chain sequence. Its cognate antigen is unknown. Germline-derived CDR1 and CDR2 are LNHDA and SQIVND (reference sequence). V lost 7 bases, J lost 0 bases, and 10 bases lay in between. The CDR3 has 14 residues. TCRdb passed the reads through MiXCR, listing each CDR3 protein once. The table shows 300,000 to 400,000 distinct CDR3 sequences, with under 35% occurring only once. The data belong to a study of T cell repertoires in cytomegalovirus infection. On the study more broadly: Both a matching HLA type and CMV infection were indicated by public TCR beta signatures.

Study-wide results and caveats: Cumulated frequencies of public TCR beta families served to identify carriers of CMV plus the relevant HLA. HLA-C-restricted TCR beta clonotypes specific for CMV led the ex vivo response.

The chain uses TRBV19 and TRBJ2-1; D gene ambiguous. The clonotype originates from a human donor in good health (CMV status not recorded). Some clones in this sample may be carry-over from other donors' samples. Source: cultured PBMCs, taken from culture after CMV antigen stimulation. The CDR3 reads CASTLTSSYNEQFF. CDR3 DNA: TGTGCCAGTACCTTGACGAGCTCCTACAATGAGCAGTTCTTC.